The rows below give T cell receptor beta chains drawn from one sample of a study of PD-1 blockade in mismatch repair-deficient tumors. Measured with immunoSEQ multiplex PCR; TCRdb has only the in-frame clones, and not every one. Of around 9,200 clones in the sample, roughly 87% are singletons; the top ten hold roughly 14%. Their antigens are not known. This specimen consisted of cells cultured in vitro, obtained from a patient treated with pembrolizumab. These receptors were obtained from an adult with mismatch repair-deficient cancer. CDR3s include the opening cysteine and the closing phenylalanine or tryptophan. The order of the fields is clone size, D gene, V gene, J gene, CDR3 protein, CDR3 DNA. A D gene is named only where the DNA matches it firmly. Some rows have no size entry. The others give once, few or many, or a class for an expanded clone.

-	-	TRBV19	TRBJ2-1	CASSPLNRARFQVYNEQFF	TGTGCCAGTAGTCCGTTAAACCGGGCCAGGTTTCAGGTCTACAATGAGCAGTTCTTC
-	TRBD1	TRBV13	TRBJ2-7	CASSAPRQGAIEQYF	TGTGCCAGCAGCGCCCCCCGACAGGGGGCGATCGAGCAGTACTTC
-	-	TRBV27	TRBJ2-7	CASSSGGFHEQYF	TGTGCCAGCAGTTCTGGGGGATTTCACGAGCAGTACTTC
few	-	TRBV2	TRBJ1-4	CASSPDRLYEKLFF	TGTGCCAGCAGTCCCGACAGACTCTATGAAAAACTGTTTTTT
-	-	TRBV5-5	TRBJ2-7	CASSLGGTYEQYF	TGTGCCAGCAGCTTGGGAGGTACCTACGAGCAGTACTTC
-	TRBD1	TRBV10-1	TRBJ2-2	CASRATGGPTGELFF	TGCGCCAGCAGAGCGACAGGGGGTCCCACCGGGGAGCTGTTTTTT
few	-	TRBV13	TRBJ1-2	CASSLRDFLRVDGYTF	TGTGCCAGCAGTCTACGGGACTTCCTGAGGGTAGATGGCTACACCTTC
-	-	TRBV10-1	TRBJ2-5	CASSEGRQDRETQYF	TGCGCCAGCAGTGAAGGCAGACAGGATAGGGAGACCCAGTACTTC
-	-	TRBV9	TRBJ2-2	CASSVGGNTGELFF	TGTGCCAGCAGCGTAGGCGGGAACACCGGGGAGCTGTTTTTT
-	-	TRBV2	TRBJ2-6	CASSPVSGANVLTF	TGTGCCAGCAGCCCCGTATCTGGGGCCAACGTCCTGACTTTC
once	-	TRBV5-5	TRBJ2-5	CASSPHEWGVETQYF	TGTGCCAGCAGCCCCCACGAATGGGGGGTCGAGACCCAGTACTTC
-	-	TRBV9	TRBJ2-1	CASSTLNEQFF	TGTGCCAGCAGCACCCTCAATGAGCAGTTCTTC
-	TRBD2	TRBV10-1	TRBJ2-2	CASSESTFGLASNTGELFF	TGCGCCAGCAGTGAGTCGACGTTCGGACTAGCGAGTAACACCGGGGAGCTGTTTTTT
-	TRBD2	TRBV9	TRBJ2-7	CASSVDPSGSYEQYF	TGTGCCAGCAGCGTAGACCCTAGCGGGAGCTACGAGCAGTACTTC
-	-	TRBV7-2	TRBJ2-1	CASSPNYNEQFF	TGTGCCAGCAGCCCCAACTACAATGAGCAGTTCTTC
once	TRBD1	TRBV6-6	TRBJ2-7	CASSSRDRAYEQYF	TGTGCCAGCAGCAGCCGGGACAGGGCCTACGAGCAGTACTTC
once	TRBD2	TRBV5-5	TRBJ2-7	CASSLGPTSGYTYEQYF	TGTGCCAGCAGCTTGGGTCCGACTAGCGGTTATACCTACGAGCAGTACTTC
-	TRBD2	TRBV7-9	TRBJ2-1	CASLSGRASYNEQFF	TGTGCCAGCCTTAGCGGGAGGGCGTCCTACAATGAGCAGTTCTTC
-	TRBD1	TRBV28	TRBJ2-7	CASSSPGTGGGGGEQYF	TGTGCCAGCAGTTCCCCCGGGACAGGGGGCGGGGGCGGCGAGCAGTACTTC
-	-	TRBV7-7	TRBJ2-5	CASSWRSQETQYF	TGTGCCAGCAGCTGGCGGTCCCAAGAGACCCAGTACTTC
few	-	TRBV30	TRBJ1-3	CAWSSRIRSGNTIYF	TGTGCCTGGAGTTCACGGATTCGCTCTGGAAACACCATATATTTT
-	TRBD2	TRBV18	TRBJ2-1	CASSLASGSLGQFF	TGTGCCAGCTCACTGGCTAGCGGGAGTTTGGGGCAGTTCTTC
once	TRBD2	TRBV9	TRBJ2-2	CASRGLADTGELFF	TGTGCCAGCAGGGGACTAGCCGACACCGGGGAGCTGTTTTTT
-	-	TRBV9	TRBJ2-5	CASNPSPGTQETQYF	TGTGCCAGCAACCCTTCACCGGGGACCCAAGAGACCCAGTACTTC
-	TRBD1	TRBV4-1	TRBJ2-2	CASSPGQGVTGELFF	TGCGCCAGCAGCCCAGGACAGGGAGTAACGGGGGAGCTGTTTTTT
-	TRBD2	TRBV9	TRBJ2-1	CASSQAGLGLFF	TGTGCCAGCAGCCAAGCGGGACTAGGTCTGTTCTTC
-	-	TRBV13	TRBJ2-5	CASSLGGQETQYF	TGTGCCAGCAGCTTAGGAGGGCAAGAGACCCAGTACTTC
-	TRBD2	TRBV2	TRBJ2-7	CASNSGSYEQYF	TGTGCCAGCAATAGCGGGAGCTACGAGCAGTACTTC
-	-	TRBV5-1	TRBJ2-7	CASSLEWAASYEQYF	TGCGCCAGCAGCTTGGAGTGGGCAGCTTCCTACGAGCAATACTTC
-	TRBD2	TRBV7-6	TRBJ2-7	CASTRLAQHEQYF	TGTGCCAGCACGCGACTAGCGCAGCACGAGCAGTACTTC
-	-	TRBV7-9	TRBJ2-5	CASSSPGEVTQYF	TGTGCCAGCAGCTCCCCAGGGGAAGTGACCCAGTACTTC
-	-	TRBV6-1	TRBJ1-1	CASSEAGLNTEAFF	TGTGCCAGCAGTGAAGCGGGGCTGAACACTGAAGCTTTCTTT
-	-	TRBV9	TRBJ2-3	CASSVGLTSDTQYF	TGTGCCAGCAGCGTAGGTCTGACCTCAGATACGCAGTATTTT
few	TRBD2	TRBV19	TRBJ2-3	CASSHPFLAGADTQYF	TGTGCCAGTTCCCACCCTTTTCTAGCGGGAGCAGATACGCAGTATTTT
-	-	TRBV14	TRBJ2-7	CASSIKWEQYF	TGTGCCAGCAGCATAAAGTGGGAGCAGTACTTC
-	-	TRBV5-6	TRBJ2-1	CARQGGGPLEDYYNEQFF	TGTGCCAGGCAGGGTGGAGGGCCCCTAGAGGATTACTACAATGAGCAGTTCTTC
-	TRBD2	TRBV30	TRBJ2-7	CAWSGGLAGGPKGGSYEQYF	TGTGCCTGGAGTGGGGGACTAGCGGGAGGGCCGAAAGGGGGCTCCTACGAGCAGTACTTC